These T cell receptor beta chains were read from a single sample in a study of blood T cell repertoires in COVID-19. Generated by immunoSEQ multiplex PCR, the TCRdb table keeps only in-frame clones and is missing some. The table lists about 160,000 clones, 70% to 85% of them singletons. The sequencing sample was made of peripheral blood. These receptors were taken from a woman over 75 with acute or convalescent COVID-19. CDR3s include the opening cysteine and the closing phenylalanine or tryptophan. A D gene is named only where the DNA matches it firmly. Clone size is stated in some rows and not others, as once, few, many or a class when expanded.

j_call	v_call	d_call	clone_size	cdr3_nt	cdr3_aa
TRBJ2-2	TRBV7-2	NA	once	TGTGCCAGCAGCTTACGAGGGCAGGGGTTAGGGGCCGGGGAGCTGTTTTTT	CASSLRGQGLGAGELFF
TRBJ1-1	TRBV21-1	NA	NA	TGTGCCACCAAGTGGGACCCCCCGGGACAGGTTCCGAACACTGAAGCTTTCTTT	CATKWDPPGQVPNTEAFF
TRBJ1-1	TRBV6-2/TRBV6-3	TRBD1	NA	TGTGCCAGCAGCCCTCATCGGGCCCGGGACAGGGGGATTTTGGGCACTGAAGCTTTCTTT	CASSPHRARDRGILGTEAFF
TRBJ2-5	TRBV11-2	TRBD1	NA	TGTGCCAGCAGCACCCGACAGGGGAAAGGGCAAGAGACCCAGTACTTC	CASSTRQGKGQETQYF
TRBJ2-5	TRBV12-3/TRBV12-4	NA	NA	TGTGCCAGCACCCGGGAGCGCGAAGAGACCCAGTACTTC	CASTREREETQYF
TRBJ1-2	TRBV11-2	TRBD1	once	TGTGCCAGCAGCTTAGAAGGACAGGGCAACTATGGCTACACCTTC	CASSLEGQGNYGYTF
TRBJ2-1	TRBV5-1	TRBD2	NA	TGCGCCAGCAGCTCTGGCATGGCGGGAGGGCCATACAATGAGCAGTTCTTC	CASSSGMAGGPYNEQFF
TRBJ2-7	TRBV28	TRBD1	once	TGTGCCAGCAGTTTCTTAGGGACAGGGTTCTACGAGCAGTACTTC	CASSFLGTGFYEQYF
TRBJ1-2	TRBV18	NA	NA	TGTGCCAGCTCCTCCGGACAGAGCTATGGCTACACCTTC	CASSSGQSYGYTF
TRBJ2-3	TRBV2	NA	few	TGTGCCAGCATTGTGCGGGCTTCTAGCACAGATACGCAGTATTTT	CASIVRASSTDTQYF
TRBJ2-1	TRBV7-9	TRBD2	many	TGTGCCAGCAGCTCCGAGCGGGAGGAGTATTATGAGCAGTTCTTC	CASSSEREEYYEQFF
TRBJ1-2	TRBV5-4	NA	NA	TGTGCCAGCAGCATCGACAGAAGTTATGGCTACACCTTC	CASSIDRSYGYTF
TRBJ2-6	TRBV6-2/TRBV6-3	TRBD2	once	TGTGCCAGCAGTTACTCTATGACTAGCGGGAGGGGTGGGGCCAACGTCCTGACTTTC	CASSYSMTSGRGGANVLTF
TRBJ1-6	TRBV12-3/TRBV12-4	NA	NA	TGTGCCAGCAGTTTCGGGGGTTCACCCCTCCACTTT	CASSFGGSPLHF
TRBJ1-2	TRBV6-5	TRBD1	NA	TGTGCCAGCAGCCGAAGACAGGGGAAGGGGGGCTACACCTTC	CASSRRQGKGGYTF
TRBJ1-2	TRBV27	TRBD1	NA	TGTGCCAGCAGAGTAGCGGGACAGGGTAACTATGGCTACACCTTC	CASRVAGQGNYGYTF
TRBJ2-7	TRBV15	NA	NA	TGTGCCACCAGCACACGACGACGGGGCTCCTACGAGCAGTACTTC	CATSTRRRGSYEQYF
TRBJ2-3	TRBV2	TRBD2	NA	TGTGCCAGCGTTGATAGCGGGAGTCAGGAAGATACGCAGTATTTT	CASVDSGSQEDTQYF
TRBJ1-3	TRBV7-9	NA	NA	TGTGCCACACGGCGGGATCTCTCTGGAAACACCATATATTTT	CATRRDLSGNTIYF
TRBJ2-7	TRBV10-3	TRBD1	NA	TGTGCCATCATGAGACAGGGGGCTTCCTACGAGCAGTACTTC	CAIMRQGASYEQYF
TRBJ2-7	TRBV6-5	NA	NA	TGTGCCAGCAGTTACTCGGGGACTGAAGCCTACGAGCAGTACTTC	CASSYSGTEAYEQYF
TRBJ2-2	TRBV15	TRBD2	NA	TGTGCCACCAGCAGAGATGGGGCTAGCGGGAGGGTCACCGGGGAGCTGTTTTTT	CATSRDGASGRVTGELFF
TRBJ1-2	TRBV11-2	NA	few	TGTGCCAGCAGCTATGGGACTGTGACTAACTATGGCTACACCTTC	CASSYGTVTNYGYTF
TRBJ2-2	TRBV7-2	NA	NA	TGTGCCAGCAGCTTAGACAGGGTTTCCGGGGAGCTGTTTTTT	CASSLDRVSGELFF
TRBJ1-4	TRBV2	NA	NA	TGTGCCAGCAGTGATGGGCGGGCGAATAATGAAAAACTGTTTTTT	CASSDGRANNEKLFF
TRBJ1-4	TRBV19	NA	NA	TGTGCCAGTAGTCCTATAATGACGGGGAGGGCGCTCGATGAAAAACTGTTTTTT	CASSPIMTGRALDEKLFF
TRBJ1-5	TRBV15	NA	NA	TGTGCCACCAGCCGGCGGGGCTCTAGGGGCAATCAGCCCCAGCATTTT	CATSRRGSRGNQPQHF
TRBJ1-6	TRBV27	NA	NA	TGTGCCAGCAGTTCACGGGACACCTCACCCCTCCACTTT	CASSSRDTSPLHF
TRBJ2-7	TRBV2	TRBD1	NA	TGTGCCAGCAGGGCAGGGGGCTTCGAGCAGTACTTC	CASRAGGFEQYF
TRBJ1-1	TRBV18	TRBD1	NA	TGTGCCAGCTCACCGGGGACAGACACTGAAGCTTTCTTT	CASSPGTDTEAFF
TRBJ2-1	TRBV7-9	NA	NA	TGTGCCAGCAGCCCGCCGGGACTCGTTAACAATGAGCAGTTCTTC	CASSPPGLVNNEQFF
TRBJ1-5	TRBV29-1	TRBD1	NA	TGCAGCGTTGGTCAGGGGGTAGAGCCCCAGCATTTT	CSVGQGVEPQHF
TRBJ1-2	TRBV7-2	TRBD1	NA	TGTGCCAGCAGCTTGACAGGGGGCGGCTATGGCTACACCTTC	CASSLTGGGYGYTF
TRBJ2-2	TRBV11-2	NA	NA	TGTGCCAGCAGCTCTCAAGCGGACACCGGGGAGCTGTTTTTT	CASSSQADTGELFF
TRBJ2-7	TRBV2	NA	NA	TGTGCCAGCAGTGAGCGGCGCGAGCAGTACTTC	CASSERREQYF
TRBJ1-2	TRBV7-9	NA	NA	TGTGCCAGCAGCTTAGCTCCGCAGGGCCCTAACTATGGCTACACCTTC	CASSLAPQGPNYGYTF
TRBJ1-1	TRBV5-1	TRBD1	NA	TGCGCCAGCAGCTCGGGAAGGACAGGGGTTACCACTGAAGCTTTCTTT	CASSSGRTGVTTEAFF
TRBJ2-1	TRBV19	TRBD2	NA	TGTGCCAGTAGTATTAGCGGGCGCTCCTACAATGAGCAGTTCTTC	CASSISGRSYNEQFF
TRBJ1-5	TRBV21-1	NA	NA	TGTGCCAGCAGCAAAGAGACAGGGCGGGTAAGCAATCAGCCCCAGCATTTT	CASSKETGRVSNQPQHF
TRBJ1-1	TRBV7-6	NA	NA	TGTGCCAGCAGCCCAGTGGTAGGGGGCACTGAAGCTTTCTTT	CASSPVVGGTEAFF
TRBJ2-1	TRBV5-1	NA	few	TGCGCCAGCAGCTTCGAGTTTAGCTCCTACAATGAGCAGTTCTTC	CASSFEFSSYNEQFF
TRBJ2-1	TRBV6-5	TRBD1	NA	TGTGCCAGCAGTTACGGGGACAGGGTCGTGAATGAGCAGTTCTTC	CASSYGDRVVNEQFF
TRBJ2-1	TRBV18	NA	once	TGTGCCAGCTCACCACCGGACAGTTACAATGAGCAGTTCTTC	CASSPPDSYNEQFF
TRBJ2-7	TRBV29-1	TRBD2	NA	TGCAGCGTTGAGGGGGTGGGGACTAGTCCCTACGAGCAGTACTTC	CSVEGVGTSPYEQYF
TRBJ1-2	TRBV9	TRBD1	once	TGTGCCAGCAGCGCCGGGACAGGGAACTATGGCTACACCTTC	CASSAGTGNYGYTF
TRBJ1-4	TRBV7-8	NA	NA	TGTGCCAGCAGCTTAAGGGGTCCCTCTTCAGGAAAACTGTTTTTT	CASSLRGPSSGKLFF
TRBJ1-2	TRBV28	NA	NA	TGTGCCAGCACGACCGCTCCCAGGGTATCGCGATACTATGGCTACACCTTC	CASTTAPRVSRYYGYTF
TRBJ2-4	TRBV25-1	TRBD1	once	TGTGCCAGCAGTGTTACAGGGGGACTAGCCAAAAACATTCAGTACTTC	CASSVTGGLAKNIQYF
TRBJ2-7	TRBV6-2/TRBV6-3	NA	NA	TGTGCCAGCAGTCAAGTAGGGGTGAGGCACGAGCAGTACTTC	CASSQVGVRHEQYF
TRBJ1-2	TRBV19	TRBD1	once	TGTGCCAGTAGTCCCCGGACAGGGGCCGACTACTATGGCTACACCTTC	CASSPRTGADYYGYTF
TRBJ2-7	TRBV6-5	TRBD2	NA	TGTGCCAGCAGTTACGGGCCTAGCGGGAGCTACGAGCAGTACTTC	CASSYGPSGSYEQYF
TRBJ2-3	TRBV27	NA	NA	TGTGCCACCACCAAGGCCGAGGACACATATACGCAGTATTTT	CATTKAEDTYTQYF
TRBJ1-2	TRBV29-1	TRBD1	NA	TGCAGCGTTGCGGCAGGGGGCGCTAATGGCTACACCTTC	CSVAAGGANGYTF
TRBJ2-5	TRBV29-1	TRBD1	NA	TGCAGCGTATCCCTCGGGACAGGGGGCGGAGAGACCCAGTACTTC	CSVSLGTGGGETQYF
TRBJ2-5	TRBV6-1	NA	NA	TGTGCCAGCAGTGAAGCGACGGGGGTCCAAGAGACCCAGTACTTC	CASSEATGVQETQYF
TRBJ2-3	TRBV19	TRBD2	NA	TGTGCCAGTAGTACTGCGCGGGAGGGCAGGGATACGCAGTATTTT	CASSTAREGRDTQYF
TRBJ2-6	TRBV7-2	TRBD2	NA	TGTGCCAGCAGCGCCGGGGGGTATCCTGGGGCCAACGTCCTGACTTTC	CASSAGGYPGANVLTF
TRBJ1-3	TRBV9	NA	NA	TGTGCCAGCAGCGTAGACCAGGGGAACGCTGGAAACACCATATATTTT	CASSVDQGNAGNTIYF